These T cell receptor beta chains were read from a single sample in a study of cytomegalovirus exposure and HLA in healthy donors. TCRdb's table, derived via immunoSEQ multiplex PCR, lists solely in-frame clones and lacks some. The table has 150,000 or so clones, 70% to 80% seen once; the top ten hold around 1.6%. Sequencing used PBMCs. These receptors all come from a female donor in good health and CMV-seronegative. Each CDR3 is given with its conserved first and last residue. The order of the fields is clone size, D gene, CDR3 length, V gene, J gene, CDR3 protein, CDR3 DNA. A D gene is named only where the DNA matches it firmly. Size is omitted from some rows. Given values are once, few, many or a class for expanded clones.

clone size: .
D gene: .
CDR3 length: 15
V gene: TRBV21-1
J gene: TRBJ2-7
CDR3 protein: CASSKRGTGSYEQYF
CDR3 DNA: TGTGCCAGCAGCAAAAGGGGGACAGGCTCCTACGAGCAGTACTTC

clone size: .
D gene: .
CDR3 length: 12
V gene: TRBV4-1
J gene: TRBJ2-7
CDR3 protein: CASSQLAYEQYF
CDR3 DNA: TGCGCCAGCAGCCAACTAGCGTACGAGCAGTACTTC

clone size: .
D gene: .
CDR3 length: 14
V gene: TRBV11-2
J gene: TRBJ1-1
CDR3 protein: CASSRQVDGGQAFF
CDR3 DNA: TGTGCCAGCAGCCGTCAAGTTGACGGGGGTCAAGCTTTCTTT

clone size: .
D gene: .
CDR3 length: 15
V gene: TRBV11-3
J gene: TRBJ2-1
CDR3 protein: CASSSDSDLYNEQFF
CDR3 DNA: TGTGCCAGCAGCTCGGACTCGGACCTTTACAATGAGCAGTTCTTC

clone size: .
D gene: .
CDR3 length: 15
V gene: TRBV7-3
J gene: TRBJ2-2
CDR3 protein: CASASVGANTGELFF
CDR3 DNA: TGTGCCAGCGCCTCCGTAGGGGCCAACACCGGGGAGCTGTTTTTT

clone size: few
D gene: .
CDR3 length: 16
V gene: TRBV19
J gene: TRBJ1-3
CDR3 protein: CASRAPWRDAGNTIYF
CDR3 DNA: TGTGCCAGCAGAGCCCCGTGGAGGGATGCTGGAAACACCATATATTTT

clone size: .
D gene: .
CDR3 length: 15
V gene: TRBV4-1
J gene: TRBJ1-5
CDR3 protein: CASSQDSGPSEPQHF
CDR3 DNA: TGCGCCAGCAGCCAAGATAGTGGGCCATCGGAGCCCCAGCATTTT

clone size: .
D gene: .
CDR3 length: 14
V gene: TRBV5-1
J gene: TRBJ2-2
CDR3 protein: CASSLGASTGELFF
CDR3 DNA: TGCGCCAGCAGCTTGGGTGCGTCCACCGGGGAGCTGTTTTTT

clone size: .
D gene: .
CDR3 length: 14
V gene: TRBV28
J gene: TRBJ2-7
CDR3 protein: CASIRGNFGFEQYF
CDR3 DNA: TGTGCCAGCATAAGGGGGAATTTCGGGTTCGAGCAGTACTTC

clone size: .
D gene: .
CDR3 length: 13
V gene: TRBV2
J gene: TRBJ2-3
CDR3 protein: CASNYVETDTQYF
CDR3 DNA: TGTGCCAGCAATTATGTAGAAACAGATACGCAGTATTTT

clone size: .
D gene: .
CDR3 length: 14
V gene: TRBV18
J gene: TRBJ2-7
CDR3 protein: CASSQRQGLDEQYF
CDR3 DNA: TGTGCCAGCTCACAAAGACAGGGACTCGACGAGCAGTACTTC

clone size: .
D gene: TRBD1
CDR3 length: 17
V gene: TRBV18
J gene: TRBJ2-7
CDR3 protein: CASSRTQRDPGGYEQYF
CDR3 DNA: TGTGCCAGCTCACGAACCCAAAGGGACCCAGGGGGCTACGAGCAGTACTTC

clone size: .
D gene: TRBD1
CDR3 length: 13
V gene: TRBV6-6
J gene: TRBJ1-2
CDR3 protein: CASRGGQGYGYTF
CDR3 DNA: TGTGCCAGCAGGGGTGGACAGGGCTATGGCTACACCTTC

clone size: .
D gene: .
CDR3 length: 17
V gene: TRBV15
J gene: TRBJ1-1
CDR3 protein: CATSRPGQTTVGTEAFF
CDR3 DNA: TGTGCCACCAGCAGACCGGGACAAACTACGGTCGGCACTGAAGCTTTCTTT

clone size: .
D gene: .
CDR3 length: 17
V gene: TRBV2
J gene: TRBJ2-1
CDR3 protein: CASSRSSAESSYNEQFF
CDR3 DNA: TGTGCCAGTTCAAGATCTAGCGCCGAAAGCTCCTACAATGAGCAGTTCTTC

clone size: .
D gene: TRBD2
CDR3 length: 15
V gene: TRBV7-9
J gene: TRBJ2-7
CDR3 protein: CASSVGTSGPVEQYF
CDR3 DNA: TGTGCCAGCAGCGTCGGGACTAGCGGCCCGGTCGAGCAGTACTTC

clone size: .
D gene: TRBD1
CDR3 length: 16
V gene: TRBV5-1
J gene: TRBJ1-6
CDR3 protein: CASQTGESSYNSPLHF
CDR3 DNA: TGCGCCAGTCAAACAGGGGAAAGCTCCTATAATTCACCCCTCCACTTT

clone size: .
D gene: TRBD1
CDR3 length: 15
V gene: TRBV6-1
J gene: TRBJ2-7
CDR3 protein: CASSEEDRRSYEQYF
CDR3 DNA: TGTGCCAGCAGTGAAGAGGACAGGCGATCCTACGAGCAGTACTTC

clone size: .
D gene: TRBD1
CDR3 length: 15
V gene: TRBV5-4
J gene: TRBJ1-1
CDR3 protein: CASSLVRDRGAEAFF
CDR3 DNA: TGTGCCAGCAGCTTGGTCCGGGACAGGGGAGCTGAAGCTTTCTTT

clone size: .
D gene: .
CDR3 length: 15
V gene: TRBV7-9
J gene: TRBJ1-2
CDR3 protein: CASSYGQADNYGYTF
CDR3 DNA: TGTGCCAGCAGCTACGGACAAGCTGATAACTATGGCTACACCTTC

clone size: .
D gene: .
CDR3 length: 13
V gene: TRBV6-5
J gene: TRBJ2-7
CDR3 protein: CASSPAPLQGRYF
CDR3 DNA: TGTGCCAGCAGCCCGGCCCCTCTTCAGGGCCGGTACTTC

clone size: .
D gene: .
CDR3 length: 14
V gene: TRBV2
J gene: TRBJ1-1
CDR3 protein: CASSAEGENTEAFF
CDR3 DNA: TGTGCCAGCAGTGCAGAGGGGGAGAACACTGAAGCTTTCTTT

clone size: .
D gene: TRBD2
CDR3 length: 14
V gene: TRBV30
J gene: TRBJ2-5
CDR3 protein: CAWSVQTGGETQYF
CDR3 DNA: TGTGCCTGGAGTGTACAAACGGGGGGGGAGACCCAGTACTTC

clone size: .
D gene: .
CDR3 length: 14
V gene: TRBV6-6
J gene: TRBJ1-1
CDR3 protein: CASSYTRWNTEAFF
CDR3 DNA: TGTGCCAGCAGTTACACCCGGTGGAACACTGAAGCTTTCTTT

clone size: few
D gene: .
CDR3 length: 14
V gene: TRBV6-5
J gene: TRBJ1-4
CDR3 protein: CASTWGQGREKLFF
CDR3 DNA: TGTGCCAGCACTTGGGGGCAGGGGCGTGAAAAACTGTTTTTT

clone size: .
D gene: TRBD1
CDR3 length: 14
V gene: TRBV5-5
J gene: TRBJ1-4
CDR3 protein: CASSLDRGGEKLFF
CDR3 DNA: TGTGCCAGCAGCTTGGACAGGGGGGGTGAAAAACTGTTTTTT

clone size: .
D gene: .
CDR3 length: 17
V gene: TRBV7-3
J gene: TRBJ1-2
CDR3 protein: CASSPGWADSDNYGYTF
CDR3 DNA: TGTGCCAGCAGCCCCGGGTGGGCGGACTCCGATAACTATGGCTACACCTTC

clone size: .
D gene: .
CDR3 length: 13
V gene: TRBV9
J gene: TRBJ2-3
CDR3 protein: CASSPLSTDTQYF
CDR3 DNA: TGTGCCAGCAGCCCCCTGAGCACAGATACGCAGTATTTT

clone size: .
D gene: .
CDR3 length: 14
V gene: TRBV2
J gene: TRBJ2-2
CDR3 protein: CASSVQGGTGELFF
CDR3 DNA: TGTGCCAGCAGTGTGCAGGGAGGTACCGGGGAGCTGTTTTTT

clone size: .
D gene: TRBD2
CDR3 length: 16
V gene: TRBV9
J gene: TRBJ2-7
CDR3 protein: CASSHQGGRARDEQYF
CDR3 DNA: TGTGCCAGCAGCCACCAGGGTGGGAGGGCGAGAGACGAGCAGTACTTC

clone size: .
D gene: .
CDR3 length: 16
V gene: TRBV21-1
J gene: TRBJ1-1
CDR3 protein: CASSKIRDREETEAFF
CDR3 DNA: TGTGCCAGCAGCAAAATAAGGGACAGGGAGGAGACTGAAGCTTTCTTT